This T cell receptor (beta chain) originates from a study of CD8+CD57+ T cells in acquired aplastic anemia. Study-level information: Sorted CD4+ and CD8+ cells gave an average of around 3 ug of DNA. Study-wide results and caveats: Nearly 30 CD8+ CDR3 sequences were shared between patients and controls.

Researchers used genomic DNA as the template to profile TCR beta VDJ and CDR3. TCRdb re-called the reads with MiXCR, one entry per CDR3 protein. The table has approximately 300,000 distinct CDR3 sequences, 56% seen once. Patients selected for sequencing had displayed CD8+CD57+ cell expansion by flow cytometry. Among the patients, all had severe acquired aplastic anemia. Blood samples were obtained from patients who had received no prior therapy. Per the germline V gene, CDR1 is SNHLY and CDR2 is FYNNEI. The CDR3 covers 14 residues. V dropped 4 bases and J dropped 5 bases, with 12 bases sitting between them. The sample holds one count of this clonotype. Its antigen is currently unknown.

The sequenced material came from sorted CD4+, CD8+, or CD8+CD57+ T cells (not recorded which) from PBMCs. The V call is TRBV2, the J call TRBJ1-5; D not resolved. This TCR was sampled from a human donor with aplastic anemia. The CDR3: CASSGNSLYQPQHF. As DNA, the CDR3 is TGTGCCAGCAGTGGAAATTCGCTTTATCAGCCCCAGCATTTT.